This passage covers 2 T cell receptor beta chains from one sample sequenced in a study of tumor-infiltrating lymphocytes in localized non-small cell lung cancer. The repertoire was sequenced with immunoSEQ multiplex PCR; TCRdb's copy has only in-frame clones and lacks some. The data contain roughly 12,000 clones, 76% of them seen just once; the ten biggest clones take up around 17%. The sequenced material came from uninvolved lung tissue not adjacent to the tumor. The origin of the receptors is a human donor with non-small cell lung cancer.

This sequence joins TRBV7-2 and TRBJ1-2; 7 positions agree with TRBD1. The CDR3 has 15 amino acids. CDR1 and CDR2 from the germline V gene are SGHTA and FQGNSA. V lost 4 bases and J lost 4; bases outside the gene matches: 9. CDR3 DNA sequence: TGTGCCAGCAGCTGGTCCGGGACAGAAACCTATGGCTACACCTTC. It translates to CASSWSGTETYGYTF.

The chain has TRBV2 and TRBJ2-2, with 7 bases matching TRBD1. Germline V gene sequence: CDR1 SNHLY, CDR2 FYNNEI. This CDR3 region has 15 residues. Germline trimming cut 7 bases from V and 6 bases from J; bases unmatched to any gene: 11. CDR3 in DNA: TGTGCCAGCACCATAGACAGGGAAATAGCCGGGGAGCTGTTTTTT. The encoded protein is CASTIDREIAGELFF.